This T cell receptor beta chain was sequenced in a study of regulatory T cells in long-lasting Graves disease. Arm-PCR of CDR3 regions and iRepertoire HTBI primers were used to build TCR beta libraries. TCRdb reprocessed the multiplex PCR reads with MiXCR, giving one entry per CDR3 protein. Of approximately 300,000 distinct CDR3 sequences listed, over 15% are singletons. Time point defined: newly diagnosed GD, antithyroid drugs for less than 3 months. Extracted RNA from PBMCs served as the source of the TCR library. Patients all came to the study from an endocrinology department in Xi'an, China. The origin of this receptor is a female donor with Graves disease. Source: peripheral blood mononuclear cells (PBMCs), taken at new diagnosis, from a patient treated with antithyroid drugs.

As DNA, the CDR3 is TGTGCCAGCAGTTACCTGGGAACCTACGAGCAGTACTTC. Its translation: CASSYLGTYEQYF. J is TRBJ2-7 and V is TRBV6-9, with D unresolved. V lost 3 bases and J lost 2, with 8 bases in between. Germline CDR1 MNHGY, CDR2 SVAAGI. The CDR3 has 13 amino acids.